This TCR beta chain was profiled in a study of blood T cell repertoires in COVID-19. The wider study: COVID-19 samples from acute and convalescent phases originated in the United States, Italy and Spain. The analysed material was cDNA or gDNA that came from T cells, B-cell-depleted T cells, or PBMCs.

The V end lost 5 bases, the J end lost 5 bases, and 16 bases lay between the germline ends. The CDR3 loop spans 14 amino acids. Germline loops: CDR1 LNHDA, CDR2 SQIVND (reference sequence). This clone was seen a handful of times. Per the original methods: Estimation of nucleated cell counts relied on the amplification of reference gene primers. Profiled with immunoSEQ multiplex PCR; TCRdb holds only in-frame clones, not every one. V and J calls plus clone size are reproduced from that table; the DNA served to infer D and trimming. The sample contains about 63,000 clones, 79% of which appear only once.

The chain employs TRBV19 and TRBJ2-7; D might be TRBD2 (5 bases). This clonotype originated in a human donor in a cohort sampled during active COVID-19. The specimen was peripheral blood. The DNA for the CDR3 is TGTGCCAGTAGTGTAACTAGGCTGCGGGACGAGCAGTACTTC. Protein: CASSVTRLRDEQYF.